Presented here are 32 T cell receptor beta chains from one specimen sequenced in a study of T cells after yellow fever vaccination. Using its own MiXCR run on the 5' RACE reads, TCRdb lists one record per CDR3 protein. The sample yields just under 600,000 distinct CDR3 sequences, about 14% seen once. The material was PBMCs, obtained on the day of the yellow fever booster vaccination. The receptors were sampled from a man aged 30 to 39 who received the YFV17D yellow fever vaccine.

This clonotype was observed a few times. The chain combines TRBV7-9 with TRBJ2-1, with a possible D match to TRBD1 (6 bases). The CDR3 spans 14 residues. From germline, CDR1 is SEHNR and CDR2 FQNEAQ (reference sequence). V was pared by 1 base and J by 6 bases, with 10 bases between. The CDR3 reads CASSLDRDGNEQFF. The CDR3, as DNA: TGTGCCAGCAGCTTAGACAGGGATGGCAATGAGCAGTTCTTC. The full variable domain, rest sourced from reference TRBV7-9 and TRBJ2-1, is DTGVSQNPRHKITKRGQNVTFRCDPISEHNRLYWYRQTLGQGPEFLTYFQNEAQLEKSRLLSDRFSAERPKGSFSTLEIQRTEQGDSAMYLCASSLDRDGNEQFFGPGTRLTVL.

This clonotype was counted a few times. The chain employs TRBV15 and TRBJ2-1, with D perhaps TRBD1 (6 bases). Trimming took off 1 base at V and 5 bases at J, with 12 bases between the two ends. CDR3 length: 15 amino acids. From germline, CDR1 is LNHNV and CDR2 YYDKDF (reference sequence). CDR3 loop: CATSRVGDKHNEQFF. CDR3 nucleotides: TGTGCCACCAGCAGAGTTGGGGACAAGCACAATGAGCAGTTCTTC.

This clonotype has a handful of counts. The rearrangement links TRBV5-1 to TRBJ2-1, with D unclear. Trimming took 0 bases from V and 5 from J, leaving 6 bases between them. Germline V lookup: CDR1 SGHRS, CDR2 YFSETQ. This CDR3 region has 13 residues. The CDR3 is CASSLEPNNEQFF. The CDR3 bases are TGCGCCAGCAGCTTGGAACCCAACAATGAGCAGTTCTTC.

CDR3 amino acids: CAISESDTFSGANVLTF. The DNA for the CDR3 is TGTGCCATCAGTGAGTCGGATACCTTCTCTGGGGCCAACGTCCTGACTTTC. The V gene is TRBV10-3, the J gene TRBJ2-6, with unresolved D. V lost 0 bases to trimming and J lost 0 bases, with 9 bases between them. The CDR3 has 17 residues. CDR1 is ENHRY, CDR2 SYGVKD, per germline.

This chain connects TRBV15 to TRBJ2-2; 7 bases map to TRBD1. This CDR3 is 15 amino acids long. The V gene end was trimmed by 8 bases and the J gene end by 4 bases; junction bases not matched to a gene: 10. Germline CDR1 and CDR2: LNHNV and YYDKDF (reference sequence). As DNA, the CDR3 is TGTGCCACCGCCGACAACAGGGGTTTCACCGGGGAGCTGTTTTTT. Its translation is CATADNRGFTGELFF. The complete variable domain, with remaining parts taken from reference TRBV15 and TRBJ2-2, reads DAMVIQNPRYQVTQFGKPVTLSCSQTLNHNVMYWYQQKSSQAPKLLFHYYDKDFNNEADTPDNFQSRRPNTSFCFLDIRSPGLGDTAMYLCATADNRGFTGELFFGEGSRLTVL.

The genes are TRBV7-2 and TRBJ2-1, with 7 bases lining up with TRBD2. CDR1 and CDR2 (germline): SGHTA, FQGNSA. This CDR3 is 13 amino acids long. J was trimmed by 5 bases and V by 8 bases; bases with no gene match: 6. The chain's CDR3 is CASGRGVDNEQFF. The CDR3 coding sequence is TGTGCCAGCGGCCGGGGGGTTGACAATGAGCAGTTCTTC.

The rearrangement joins TRBV14 to TRBJ2-7, with D perhaps TRBD1 or TRBD2 (6 bases each). This CDR3 comprises 16 residues. Germline CDR1 is SGHDN and CDR2 is FVKESK. V lost 4 bases and J 3 bases, leaving 19 bases between the germline ends. The CDR3 sequence: CASSRKGGAGRYEQYF. In DNA, the CDR3 is TGTGCCAGCAGCCGAAAGGGGGGAGCTGGACGCTACGAGCAGTACTTC.

This clonotype was detected only a few times. The rearrangement links TRBV29-1 to TRBJ2-3; TRBD1 aligns across 7 bases. V lost 8 bases, J lost 8 bases, and 13 bases stayed unmatched. CDR3 length: 13 residues. CDR1 is SQVTM, CDR2 ANQGSEA, per germline. The chain's CDR3 is CSFSGGAQSTQYF. CDR3 coding DNA: TGCAGCTTCTCAGGGGGTGCCCAGAGTACGCAGTATTTT.

V and J are TRBV20-1 and TRBJ2-3; 8 bases map to TRBD2. V lost 3 bases to trimming and J lost 4 bases; unmatched junction nucleotides: 18. This CDR3 is built from 18 residues. Germline assignment: CDR1 DFQATT and CDR2 SNEGSKA (reference sequence). The CDR3 protein is CSARTSAGGLPPADTQYF. Written as DNA, the CDR3 is TGCAGTGCTAGGACCTCGGCGGGAGGTTTACCTCCGGCAGATACGCAGTATTTT.

This clonotype turned up a few times. This chain links TRBV5-1 with TRBJ2-5; tentatively, D is TRBD1 or TRBD2 (5 bases each). V lost 0 bases and J 0 bases, leaving 9 bases between the germline ends. CDR1 and CDR2 from the germline V gene are SGHRS and YFSETQ. The length of the CDR3 is 15 residues. The CDR3 nucleotides read TGCGCCAGCAGCTTGGTGGGGACGAACCAAGAGACCCAGTACTTC. Protein sequence: CASSLVGTNQETQYF.

This clonotype was seen a handful of times. The chain carries TRBV7-2 and TRBJ2-7; D unresolved. V was clipped by 3 bases and J by 1 base, with 13 bases between them. The CDR3 runs to 15 residues. Per the germline V gene, CDR1 is SGHTA and CDR2 is FQGNSA. The DNA for the CDR3 is TGTGCCAGCAGCTTCGGATGGTCCCCTTCCTACGAGCAGTACTTC. Its protein is CASSFGWSPSYEQYF.

This clonotype was detected a few times. The rearrangement uses TRBV23-1 and TRBJ2-7; 8 nucleotides align to TRBD2. TRBV23-1 is an open reading frame, and its role is uncertain. The CDR3 has 14 amino acids. Trimming took 7 bases from V and 2 from J; bases not matched to a gene: 7. As DNA, the CDR3 is TGCGCCAGCAATCGGACTAGCCAACCCTACGAGCAGTACTTC. As protein: CASNRTSQPYEQYF.

This sequence joins TRBV6-2 or TRBV6-3 and TRBJ2-7; D may be TRBD1 or TRBD2 (5 bases each). Per the germline V gene, CDR1 is MNHEY and CDR2 is SVGEGT. The V end lost 4 bases, the J end lost 3 bases, and 16 bases lay between the germline ends. This CDR3 contains 15 residues. The CDR3 DNA reads as TGTGCCAGCAGTTTGGGGGATGGACGGATCTACGAGCAGTACTTC. This codes for CASSLGDGRIYEQYF.

This clonotype has at least ten counts. The V and J genes are TRBV11-2 and TRBJ2-1, with D possibly matching TRBD1 (7 bases). V dropped 5 bases and J dropped 0 bases, with 14 bases sitting between them. CDR3 length: 16 residues. CDR1 and CDR2 from the germline V gene are SGHAT and FQNNGV. As DNA, the CDR3 is TGTGCCAGCAGCCCAGGGGGTAGCGGCTCCTACAATGAGCAGTTCTTC. Translation gives CASSPGGSGSYNEQFF.

This clonotype has at least ten counts. The V and J genes are TRBV18 and TRBJ2-4; tentatively, D is TRBD2 (6 bases). Germline V lookup: CDR1 KGHSH, CDR2 LQKENI. CDR3 size: 14 residues. Between the trimmed V and J ends, which lost 8 bases and 1 base, there was a span of 12 bases. The CDR3 region has the DNA TGTGCCAGCGAGGCGGGACGGGCCAAAAACATTCAGTACTTC. It specifies CASEAGRAKNIQYF. Combining the CDR3 with reference TRBV18 and TRBJ2-4 gives the whole variable domain NAGVMQNPRHLVRRRGQEARLRCSPMKGHSHVYWYRQLPEEGLKFMVYLQKENIIDESGMPKERFSAEFPKEGPSILRIQQVVRGDSAAYFCASEAGRAKNIQYFGAGTRLSVL.

The V and J genes are TRBV6-1 and TRBJ2-1; D perhaps matches TRBD2 (5 bases). V gave up 6 bases and J gave up 8 bases, with 17 bases separating them. This CDR3 region has 14 residues. Looked up from germline, CDR1 is MNHNS and CDR2 is SASEGT. The CDR3 protein is CASSPREFEYEQFF. Here the CDR3 DNA reads TGTGCCAGCAGCCCTCGGGAATTTGAGTATGAGCAGTTCTTC.

The chain links TRBV9 to TRBJ1-1, with 10 bases lining up with TRBD1. After removal of 6 bases from V and 8 bases from J, the junction contained 10 bases not matched to a gene. The CDR3 spans 14 residues. Germline V gives CDR1 SGDLS, CDR2 YYNGEE. CDR3 sequence (DNA): TGTGCCAGCAAGGAAGGGACAGGGGATCTGGAAGCTTTCTTT. Protein: CASKEGTGDLEAFF.

There are a few counts of this clonotype. The genes are TRBV5-6 and TRBJ2-1; D remains ambiguous. The CDR3 consists of 14 residues. Trimming shortened V by 2 bases and J by 7 bases, and 13 bases separated the two germline ends. Germline CDR1 reads SGHDT; CDR2 reads YYEEEE. CDR3 amino acids: CASSFWGIVNEQFF. DNA for the CDR3: TGTGCCAGCAGCTTCTGGGGAATTGTTAATGAGCAGTTCTTC. Combining the CDR3 with reference TRBV5-6 and TRBJ2-1 gives the whole variable domain DAGVTQSPTHLIKTRGQQVTLRCSPKSGHDTVSWYQQALGQGPQFIFQYYEEEERQRGNFPDRFSGHQFPNYSSELNVNALLLGDSALYLCASSFWGIVNEQFFGPGTRLTVL.

The gene calls are TRBV11-2 and TRBJ2-3; D might be TRBD2 (6 bases). Germline-derived CDR1 and CDR2 are SGHAT and FQNNGV. V lost 10 bases and J 6 bases, leaving 17 bases between the germline ends. This CDR3 contains 13 residues. DNA for the CDR3: TGTGCCACCTCCCGGGACTCTATTGATACGCAGTATTTT. This codes for CATSRDSIDTQYF. The complete variable domain, with remaining parts taken from reference TRBV11-2 and TRBJ2-3, reads EAGVAQSPRYKIIEKRQSVAFWCNPISGHATLYWYQQILGQGPKLLIQFQNNGVVDDSQLPKDRFSAERLKGVDSTLKIQPAKLEDSAVYLCATSRDSIDTQYFGPGTRLTVL.

This clonotype was observed a few times. The V call is TRBV6-2 or TRBV6-3, the J call TRBJ2-1, with D uncertain. The CDR3 has 13 amino acids. In germline, CDR1 is MNHEY, CDR2 SVGEGT. V shed 2 bases and J shed 10 bases, with 12 bases lying between them. The CDR3 coding sequence is TGTGCCAGCAGTTACCCACCTAGTGCCGAGCAGTTCTTC. It encodes CASSYPPSAEQFF.

This clonotype turned up a few times. Here the CDR3 DNA reads TGCAGTGCTAGAGGGTGGGCTACAGATACGCAGTATTTT. Protein product: CSARGWATDTQYF. The chain recombines TRBV20-1 with TRBJ2-3; D unclear. Trimming left V 1 base short and J 3 bases short, with 8 bases between. Germline CDR1 and CDR2: DFQATT and SNEGSKA (reference sequence). This CDR3 is built from 13 residues.

The chain couples TRBV10-3 to TRBJ2-1, with a tentative D call TRBD2 (7 bases). Germline loops: CDR1 ENHRY, CDR2 SYGVKD. The CDR3 length is 12 residues. V was pared by 9 bases and J by 7 bases, with 13 bases between. CDR3 bases: TGTGCCATGGGAGGGGGATGGAATGAGCAGTTCTTC. It yields the protein CAMGGGWNEQFF.

The chain has TRBV29-1 and TRBJ2-7; D call uncertain. The CDR3 runs to 12 residues. CDR1 SQVTM and CDR2 ANQGSEA come from the germline V gene. Trimming cost V 5 bases and J 1 base, with 9 bases left between them. CDR3: CSVQVFSYEQYF. The CDR3 nucleotides read TGCAGCGTTCAGGTCTTTTCCTACGAGCAGTACTTC.

In this sample, this clonotype turned up many times. V is TRBV7-6 and J is TRBJ2-1, with D tentatively TRBD2 (5 bases). CDR3 length: 15 amino acids. CDR1 is SGHVS, CDR2 FNYEAQ, per germline. Trimming cost V 5 bases and J 3 bases, with 14 bases left between them. The CDR3, as DNA: TGTGCCAGCAGCCCCGGAAACGGGAACTACAATGAGCAGTTCTTC. It codes for CASSPGNGNYNEQFF.

The V call is TRBV24-1, the J call TRBJ2-7, with 12 nucleotides matching TRBD2. J gave up 3 bases and V 4 bases, and 3 bases lay outside the gene matches. Germline CDR1 is KGHDR and CDR2 is SFDVKD. The CDR3 has 15 amino acids. CDR3 protein: CATSDRTSGNYEQYF. The CDR3 DNA reads as TGTGCCACCAGTGACCGGACTAGCGGGAACTACGAGCAGTACTTC.

This chain joins TRBV4-3 and TRBJ2-1; D may be TRBD2 (6 bases). The germline CDR1 and CDR2 sequences are LGHNA and YSLEER. V was pared by 4 bases and J by 0 bases, with 13 bases between. The CDR3 totals 16 residues. CDR3: CASSLDTGDSYNEQFF. The CDR3 DNA is TGCGCCAGCAGCCTTGATACGGGGGACTCCTACAATGAGCAGTTCTTC.

V and J are TRBV5-1 and TRBJ2-1, with 8 positions matching TRBD2. V shed 3 bases, J shed 4 bases, and the junction held 6 bases outside the gene matches. The CDR3 is made up of 15 amino acids. Germline V CDR1 and CDR2: SGHRS, YFSETQ. CDR3 sequence: CASSYGLADYNEQFF. For the CDR3, the DNA is TGCGCCAGCAGCTACGGACTAGCAGATTACAATGAGCAGTTCTTC.

This clonotype showed up just a few times. The chain is built from TRBV12-5 and TRBJ2-2, with 11 bases matching TRBD2. The V gene end was trimmed by 5 bases and the J gene end by 4 bases; junction bases not matched to a gene: 6. The CDR3 loop spans 16 amino acids. Per the germline V gene, CDR1 is LGHNT and CDR2 is FRNRAP. CDR3 region: CASGPGTSGATGELFF. The CDR3 DNA sequence: TGTGCTAGTGGTCCAGGGACTAGCGGAGCCACCGGGGAGCTGTTTTTT.

This clonotype was seen a few times. The genes are TRBV5-6 and TRBJ2-3, with 7 bases lining up with TRBD2. Per germline, CDR1 SGHDT and CDR2 YYEEEE. V dropped 5 bases and J dropped 4; count of bases not matched to a gene: 10. The CDR3 runs 15 residues. The chain's CDR3 is CASSRLAEGPDTQYF. As DNA, the CDR3 is TGTGCCAGCAGTAGACTAGCCGAGGGCCCAGATACGCAGTATTTT.

Points on this clonotype: This may stem from a read error, because a much larger clone lies one nucleotide away. J is TRBJ1-2 and V is TRBV27, with D possibly TRBD1 on 5 matching bases. The length of the CDR3 is 15 residues. The germline gives CDR1 MNHEY, CDR2 SMNVEV (reference sequence). The CDR3 bases are TGTGCCGGCAGTGCCCGGGGGGGGGATAACTATGGCTACACCTTC. Encoded protein: CAGSARGGDNYGYTF.

This clonotype was found a few times. V is TRBV20-1 and J is TRBJ2-1; a weak D match, TRBD2 (6 bases). The CDR3 is 14 amino acids. Trimming took 6 bases from V and 0 from J, leaving 12 bases between them. Germline V CDR1 and CDR2: DFQATT, SNEGSKA (reference sequence). CDR3: CSAYLAVSYNEQFF. DNA for the CDR3: TGCAGTGCGTATTTAGCGGTCTCCTACAATGAGCAGTTCTTC.

The chain links TRBV20-1 to TRBJ2-3; 8 bases line up with TRBD2. The germline CDR1 and CDR2 sequences are DFQATT and SNEGSKA (reference sequence). V gave up 1 base and J gave up 6 bases; unmatched junction bases: 3. The CDR3 is 13 residues long. In nucleotides, the CDR3 is TGCAGTGCTAGAGCGGGAGGGCCGGATACGCAGTATTTT. It codes for CSARAGGPDTQYF.